These 3 T cell receptor beta chains came from one sample sequenced in a study of regulatory T cells in long-lasting Graves disease. Time point reported: newly diagnosed GD, antithyroid drugs for less than 3 months. Isolated PBMC RNA provided the starting material for the TCR library. Arm-PCR with iRepertoire HTBI primers amplified the CDR3 regions for these TCR beta libraries. Each CDR3 protein gets one entry after TCRdb re-called the multiplex PCR reads with MiXCR. In the table there are hundreds of thousands of distinct CDR3 sequences, approximately 16% of which are singletons. The same data also contributed to another study, on T cells in Graves' hyperthyroidism and ophthalmopathy.

The specimen comprised peripheral blood mononuclear cells (PBMCs), sampled at new diagnosis, from a patient treated with antithyroid drugs. Receptor source: a woman aged 40-49 years with Graves disease.

This clonotype was detected many times. The rearrangement uses TRBV10-1 and TRBJ2-2; 9 bases map to TRBD2. Germline CDR1 WNHNN, CDR2 SYGVQD (reference sequence). V lost 2 bases and J lost 4; bases outside the gene matches: 8. CDR3 length: 17 residues. CDR3 amino acids: CASSETGSGSGTGELFF. CDR3 DNA: TGCGCCAGCAGTGAGACGGGTAGCGGGAGCGGCACCGGGGAGCTGTTTTTT.

The sample holds many counts of this clonotype. The CDR3 reads CSVGPTRGYGYTF. CDR3 nucleotides: TGCAGCGTTGGGCCGACCCGGGGCTATGGCTACACCTTC. The V gene is TRBV29-1, the J gene TRBJ1-2; D unresolved. V was clipped by 4 bases and J by 4 bases, with 13 bases between them. The CDR3 is made up of 13 amino acids. Germline V gene data show CDR1 as SQVTM and CDR2 as ANQGSEA.

This clonotype was seen ten or more times. The chain joins TRBV30 to TRBJ2-7; D might be TRBD2 (5 bases). The CDR3 extends over 15 amino acids. Germline-derived CDR1 and CDR2 are GTSNPN and SVGIG (reference sequence). Trimming cost V 4 bases and J 0 bases, with 16 bases left between them. The CDR3 region is CAWNQRSLFSYEQYF. In DNA form, the CDR3 reads TGTGCCTGGAATCAGCGGTCCTTATTCTCCTACGAGCAGTACTTC.